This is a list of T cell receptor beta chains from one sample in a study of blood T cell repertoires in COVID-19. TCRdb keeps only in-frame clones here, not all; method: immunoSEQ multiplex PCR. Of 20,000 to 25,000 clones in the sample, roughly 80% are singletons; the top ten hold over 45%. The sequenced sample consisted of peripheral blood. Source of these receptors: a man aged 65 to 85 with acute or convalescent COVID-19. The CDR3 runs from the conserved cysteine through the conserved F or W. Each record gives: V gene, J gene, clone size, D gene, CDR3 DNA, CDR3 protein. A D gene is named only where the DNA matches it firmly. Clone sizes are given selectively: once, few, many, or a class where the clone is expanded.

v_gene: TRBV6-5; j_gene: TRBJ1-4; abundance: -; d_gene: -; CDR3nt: TGTGCCAGCGGCCTCAGTACAACTAATGAAAAACTGTTTTTT; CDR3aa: CASGLSTTNEKLFF
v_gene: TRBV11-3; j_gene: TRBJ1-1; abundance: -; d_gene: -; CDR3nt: TGTGCCAGCAGCTTAGTAGCGCACACTGAAGCTTTCTTT; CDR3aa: CASSLVAHTEAFF
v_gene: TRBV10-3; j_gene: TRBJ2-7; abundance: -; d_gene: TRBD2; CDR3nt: TGTGCCATCAGTGAGATTACTAGCGGCTACGAGCAGTACTTC; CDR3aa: CAISEITSGYEQYF
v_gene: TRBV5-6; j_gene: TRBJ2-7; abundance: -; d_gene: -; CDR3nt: TGTGCCAGCAGCTTGGGAAGGGGTTCCTACGAGCAGTACTTC; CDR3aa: CASSLGRGSYEQYF
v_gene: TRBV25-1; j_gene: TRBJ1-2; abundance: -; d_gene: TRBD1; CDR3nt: TGTGCCAGCAGTGCCATCGGACAGGGGAACTATGGCTACACCTTC; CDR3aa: CASSAIGQGNYGYTF
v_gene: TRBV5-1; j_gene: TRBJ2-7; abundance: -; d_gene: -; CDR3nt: TGCGCCAGCAGCTTGGGACAGTCCTACTACGAGCAGTACTTC; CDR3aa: CASSLGQSYYEQYF
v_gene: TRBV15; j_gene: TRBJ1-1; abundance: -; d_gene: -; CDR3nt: TGTGCCACCAGCAGAACATCAGGGGTCACTGAAGCTTTCTTT; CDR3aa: CATSRTSGVTEAFF
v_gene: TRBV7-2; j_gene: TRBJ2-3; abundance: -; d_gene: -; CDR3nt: TGTGCCAGCAAAGGGGGGGCGGCAGATACGCAGTATTTT; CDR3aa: CASKGGAADTQYF
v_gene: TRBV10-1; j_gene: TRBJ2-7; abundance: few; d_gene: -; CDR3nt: TGCGCCAGCAGTGACAGGGGCACTTTTTACGAGCAGTACTTC; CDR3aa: CASSDRGTFYEQYF
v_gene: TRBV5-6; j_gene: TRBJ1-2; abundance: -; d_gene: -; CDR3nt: TGTGCCAGCAGCACTCCCTCGATGGGCTACACCTTC; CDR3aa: CASSTPSMGYTF
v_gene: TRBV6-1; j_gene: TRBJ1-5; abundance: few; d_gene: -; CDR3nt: TGTGCCAGCAGTGAACAGGGTGGTAATCAGCCCCAGCATTTT; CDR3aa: CASSEQGGNQPQHF